The rows below give T cell receptor beta chains drawn from one sample of a study of technical replicates of blood from several donors. The repertoire was sequenced with immunoSEQ multiplex PCR; TCRdb's copy has only in-frame clones and lacks some. The sample yields around 50,000 clones, about 96% seen once. Sequencing was carried out using T cells isolated from PBMCs. Receptor source: a human donor in good health. CDR3s include the opening cysteine and the closing phenylalanine or tryptophan. Each record gives: V gene, J gene, clone size, D gene, CDR3 protein, CDR3 DNA. D genes are given only for firm matches. Size is omitted from some rows. Given values are once, few, many or a class for expanded clones.

V gene: TRBV27
J gene: TRBJ1-5
clone size: NA
D gene: NA
CDR3 protein: CASSASTGEVNQPQHF
CDR3 DNA: TGTGCCAGCAGTGCCTCGACAGGAGAGGTCAATCAGCCCCAGCATTTT

V gene: TRBV28
J gene: TRBJ1-2
clone size: NA
D gene: NA
CDR3 protein: CASRTEGEPYGYTF
CDR3 DNA: TGTGCCAGCCGAACGGAGGGCGAGCCCTATGGCTACACCTTC

V gene: TRBV11-2
J gene: TRBJ1-3
clone size: once
D gene: TRBD1
CDR3 protein: CASSLTGREGNTIYF
CDR3 DNA: TGTGCCAGCAGCTTGACAGGGAGAGAAGGAAACACCATATATTTT

V gene: TRBV18
J gene: TRBJ2-5
clone size: NA
D gene: TRBD2
CDR3 protein: CASQREGERETQYF
CDR3 DNA: TGTGCCAGCCAACGGGAGGGAGAGCGGGAGACCCAGTACTTC

V gene: TRBV6-5
J gene: TRBJ2-1
clone size: NA
D gene: TRBD2
CDR3 protein: CASSPQREAYNEQFF
CDR3 DNA: TGTGCCAGCAGTCCTCAACGGGAGGCCTACAATGAGCAGTTCTTC

V gene: TRBV6-6
J gene: TRBJ1-2
clone size: NA
D gene: NA
CDR3 protein: CASSPYRYGYTF
CDR3 DNA: TGTGCCAGCAGTCCATACCGGTATGGCTACACCTTC

V gene: TRBV30
J gene: TRBJ2-5
clone size: once
D gene: TRBD2
CDR3 protein: CAWIRSGRVGETQYF
CDR3 DNA: TGTGCCTGGATTCGCAGCGGGAGGGTAGGAGAGACCCAGTACTTC

V gene: TRBV25-1
J gene: TRBJ1-3
clone size: NA
D gene: TRBD1
CDR3 protein: CASSERGRGTARVYF
CDR3 DNA: TGTGCCAGCAGTGAACGCGGCAGGGGGACCGCAAGGGTATATTTT

V gene: TRBV19
J gene: TRBJ2-7
clone size: NA
D gene: NA
CDR3 protein: CASSIDMRYEQYF
CDR3 DNA: TGTGCCAGTAGTATAGATATGCGGTACGAGCAGTACTTC

V gene: TRBV29-1
J gene: TRBJ2-1
clone size: NA
D gene: TRBD2
CDR3 protein: CSVPLAGNYNEQFF
CDR3 DNA: TGCAGCGTTCCCCTAGCGGGTAACTACAATGAGCAGTTCTTC

V gene: TRBV9
J gene: TRBJ2-2
clone size: NA
D gene: NA
CDR3 protein: CASSGKGGTGELFF
CDR3 DNA: TGTGCCAGCAGCGGGAAGGGGGGGACCGGGGAGCTGTTTTTT

V gene: TRBV28
J gene: TRBJ2-7
clone size: once
D gene: TRBD1
CDR3 protein: CASSRGQGTHEQYF
CDR3 DNA: TGTGCCAGCAGTCGAGGACAGGGGACCCACGAGCAGTACTTC

V gene: TRBV18
J gene: TRBJ2-1
clone size: once
D gene: NA
CDR3 protein: CASSPDGIDEQFF
CDR3 DNA: TGTGCCAGCTCACCGGACGGGATCGATGAGCAGTTCTTC

V gene: TRBV4-3
J gene: TRBJ1-5
clone size: NA
D gene: TRBD1
CDR3 protein: CASSQDRQGVYSNQPQHF
CDR3 DNA: TGCGCCAGCAGCCAAGATCGACAGGGGGTCTATAGCAATCAGCCCCAGCATTTT

V gene: TRBV7-3
J gene: TRBJ1-2
clone size: NA
D gene: TRBD1
CDR3 protein: CASSLQGGSDGYTF
CDR3 DNA: TGTGCCAGCAGCCTACAGGGGGGGAGCGATGGCTACACCTTC

V gene: TRBV6-5
J gene: TRBJ1-5
clone size: NA
D gene: NA
CDR3 protein: CASSKSSNQPQHF
CDR3 DNA: TGTGCCAGCAGCAAGAGTAGCAATCAGCCCCAGCATTTT

V gene: TRBV27
J gene: TRBJ2-1
clone size: NA
D gene: NA
CDR3 protein: CASSGSLNEQFF
CDR3 DNA: TGTGCCAGCAGCGGGAGTCTCAATGAGCAGTTCTTC

V gene: TRBV6-5
J gene: TRBJ1-2
clone size: NA
D gene: TRBD1
CDR3 protein: CASSYTQGDYGYTF
CDR3 DNA: TGTGCCAGCAGTTACACACAGGGGGACTATGGCTACACCTTC

V gene: TRBV28
J gene: TRBJ2-3
clone size: once
D gene: TRBD2
CDR3 protein: CASSPLAGAGTDTQYF
CDR3 DNA: TGTGCCAGCAGTCCTTTAGCGGGAGCAGGCACAGATACGCAGTATTTT

V gene: TRBV10-3
J gene: TRBJ2-5
clone size: NA
D gene: NA
CDR3 protein: CAISAGGDETQYF
CDR3 DNA: TGTGCCATCAGCGCAGGCGGGGACGAGACCCAGTACTTC

V gene: TRBV6-5
J gene: TRBJ2-3
clone size: NA
D gene: NA
CDR3 protein: CASSLTSPADTQYF
CDR3 DNA: TGTGCCAGCAGTCTAACCTCTCCCGCAGATACGCAGTATTTT

V gene: TRBV19
J gene: TRBJ2-3
clone size: NA
D gene: NA
CDR3 protein: CASSIAYTDTQYF
CDR3 DNA: TGTGCCAGTAGTATAGCCTACACAGATACGCAGTATTTT

V gene: TRBV9
J gene: TRBJ2-3
clone size: NA
D gene: NA
CDR3 protein: CASSPDPGVGTDTQYF
CDR3 DNA: TGTGCCAGCAGCCCGGATCCAGGGGTTGGAACAGATACGCAGTATTTT